A selection of T cell receptor beta chains follows, all from one sample in a study of blood T cell repertoires in COVID-19. Profiling relied on immunoSEQ multiplex PCR, and the TCRdb table lists in-frame clones only, not all of them. The data show some 140,000 clones, 70% to 85% seen once. Sequencing was carried out using peripheral blood. Receptors originate from a woman of 80 years or more with acute or convalescent COVID-19. Both conserved end residues are part of each CDR3. Fields, in order: clone size, J gene, D gene, V gene, CDR3 DNA, CDR3 protein. The D gene is left open where the match is weak. Expanded clones get a size class; other rows say once, few or many, or leave the size out.

>-|TRBJ2-5|TRBD1|TRBV4-1
TGCGCCAGCCGGGACAGGGGGTCGGAGACCCAGTACTTC
CASRDRGSETQYF
>-|TRBJ1-1|TRBD1|TRBV5-1
TGCGCCAGCAGCCCTGTGACAGGGGTTCCTGAAGCTTTCTTT
CASSPVTGVPEAFF
>-|TRBJ1-2|-|TRBV29-1
TGCAGCGTAAGCGGACAGCATGGCTACACCTTC
CSVSGQHGYTF
>-|TRBJ1-3|-|TRBV19
TGTGCCAGTGAGGGGGACACCATATATTTT
CASEGDTIYF
>-|TRBJ1-3|TRBD1|TRBV7-9
TGTGCCAGCAGCTGGGGGACAGCTGGAAACACCATATATTTT
CASSWGTAGNTIYF
>-|TRBJ1-4|-|TRBV10-1
TGCGCCAGCAGTGTTGGGCCTAATGAAAAACTGTTTTTT
CASSVGPNEKLFF
>few|TRBJ2-3|TRBD1|TRBV9
TGTGCCAGCAGCCCAAGGGGGACAGGCACAGATACGCAGTATTTT
CASSPRGTGTDTQYF
>-|TRBJ1-2|-|TRBV7-2
TGTGCCAGCAGTCGGGACACCCGGATGGGGTATGGCTACACCTTC
CASSRDTRMGYGYTF
>-|TRBJ1-6|-|TRBV4-1
TGCGCCAGCAGCCAAGATCGAGCCGACGGGAATTCACCCCTCCACTTT
CASSQDRADGNSPLHF
>-|TRBJ2-3|-|TRBV7-2
TGTGCCAGCAGCTTGGGGGGGGGCGGAGCAGATACGCAGTATTTT
CASSLGGGGADTQYF
>-|TRBJ2-7|-|TRBV7-6
TGTGCCAGCAGCTCCCAAGCAGGGTCCTACGAGCAGTACTTC
CASSSQAGSYEQYF
>few|TRBJ2-5|-|TRBV27
TGTGCCAGCAGTTTACTCGGGCAAGAGACCCAGTACTTC
CASSLLGQETQYF
>-|TRBJ1-4|-|TRBV6-1
TGTGCCAGCAGGGAAGGGTGGGGAGGCGCAACTAATGAAAAACTGTTTTTT
CASREGWGGATNEKLFF
>-|TRBJ2-1|-|TRBV11-2
TGTGCCAGCAGCTCTTGGCTGCCGCACATGGTCTACAATGAGCAGTTCTTC
CASSSWLPHMVYNEQFF
>few|TRBJ1-1|-|TRBV7-9
TGTGCCAGCAGCTTAGATCGGGGAACTGAAGCTTTCTTT
CASSLDRGTEAFF
>-|TRBJ2-5|TRBD1|TRBV18
TGTGCCAGCTCACCAGGGACAGGGGTAGAGACCCAGTACTTC
CASSPGTGVETQYF
>-|TRBJ1-1|-|TRBV4-2
TGTGCCAGCAGCCAAGTTACGGGGATGAACACTGAAGCTTTCTTT
CASSQVTGMNTEAFF
>-|TRBJ2-1|-|TRBV2
TGTGCCAGCAGTTACTCCGGGACAACCAATGAGCAGTTCTTC
CASSYSGTTNEQFF
>-|TRBJ2-7|-|TRBV21-1
TGTGCCAGCAGCAATAAAACTCGCGCGGGTCCCGAGCAGTACTTC
CASSNKTRAGPEQYF
>-|TRBJ1-5|TRBD1|TRBV9
TGTGCCAGCAGCGCACAGGGGGCATATCAGCCCCAGCATTTT
CASSAQGAYQPQHF
>-|TRBJ1-2|-|TRBV19
TGTGCCAGTAGGCAAGGACAGACTTACTATGGCTACACCTTC
CASRQGQTYYGYTF
>-|TRBJ2-1|-|TRBV20-1
TGCAGTGCTCAAAAAAACAATGAGCAGTTCTTC
CSAQKNNEQFF
>-|TRBJ1-1|TRBD1|TRBV25-1
TGTGCCAGCAGTATACAGGGGGACACTGAAGCTTTCTTT
CASSIQGDTEAFF
>-|TRBJ2-3|TRBD2|TRBV7-2
TGTGCCAGCGGACCGCCCCTAGCGGGGGGCACAGATACGCAGTATTTT
CASGPPLAGGTDTQYF
>-|TRBJ2-1|TRBD2|TRBV27
TGTGCCAGCAGTTTAACAGCGCGGGGGGGTTACAATGAGCAGTTCTTC
CASSLTARGGYNEQFF
>-|TRBJ1-6|-|TRBV13
TGTGCCAGCAGCCCTCTGAGGGACTCCACTCGGTGGGATTCACCCCTCCACTTT
CASSPLRDSTRWDSPLHF
>-|TRBJ2-1|-|TRBV29-1
TGCAGCGCCCTACCGGCGGCCAATGAGCAGTTCTTC
CSALPAANEQFF
>-|TRBJ1-2|TRBD1|TRBV5-1
TGCGCCAGCAGCTCTACAGGGGTGAGTGGCTACACCTTC
CASSSTGVSGYTF